This is a list of T cell receptor beta chains from one sample in a study of T cell responses to AZD1222 COVID-19 vaccine. Here immunoSEQ multiplex PCR was the method, and the copy in TCRdb shows in-frame clones only, minus some. The sample has some 120,000 clones, about 88% seen once. The sequenced sample was peripheral blood, obtained on day 0 of AZD1222 vaccination. The source of these receptors is an adult in good health. The CDR3 runs from the conserved cysteine through the conserved F or W. The order of the fields is D gene, clone size, J gene, V gene, CDR3 protein, CDR3 DNA. The D gene is left open where the match is weak. Size values are once, few and many counts, or a class for expanded clones, and some rows have none.

>TRBD2|.|TRBJ2-3|TRBV7-3
CASSLTLIVASGGPPRGTDTQYF
TGTGCCAGCAGCTTAACGTTAATTGTGGCTAGCGGGGGCCCGCCCCGGGGCACAGATACGCAGTATTTT
>.|.|TRBJ1-1|TRBV7-9
CASSFGQLNTEAFF
TGTGCCAGCAGCTTTGGGCAGTTGAACACTGAAGCTTTCTTT
>.|.|TRBJ1-4|TRBV18
CASSPLDREKLFF
TGTGCCAGCTCACCATTGGATCGTGAAAAACTGTTTTTT
>TRBD1|.|TRBJ1-2|TRBV2
CASNRPNRDRGRAYGYTF
TGTGCCAGCAACCGTCCTAACAGGGACAGGGGAAGGGCCTATGGCTACACCTTC
>.|.|TRBJ2-3|TRBV4-1
CASSQGAGAAGTDTQYF
TGCGCCAGCAGCCAGGGGGCAGGGGCTGCCGGCACAGATACGCAGTATTTT
>.|.|TRBJ2-3|TRBV10-2
CASRAGGGMDTQYF
TGCGCCAGTCGTGCAGGGGGGGGTATGGATACGCAGTATTTT
>TRBD1|.|TRBJ1-2|TRBV5-8
CASSPSPDRVNYGYTF
TGTGCCAGCAGCCCGAGCCCGGACAGGGTAAACTATGGCTACACCTTC
>.|.|TRBJ1-4|TRBV29-1
CSVVEGGSEKLFF
TGCAGCGTTGTGGAGGGAGGTTCGGAAAAACTGTTTTTT
>.|.|TRBJ2-1|TRBV6-5
CASSSQSVGEPAQFF
TGTGCCAGCAGTTCCCAAAGCGTAGGGGAGCCCGCGCAGTTCTTC
>.|once|TRBJ2-2|TRBV6-2/TRBV6-3
CASSYREVAGELFF
TGTGCCAGCAGTTACCGTGAGGTGGCCGGGGAGCTGTTTTTT
>.|once|TRBJ1-1|TRBV9
CASSVEPGTEAFF
TGTGCCAGCAGCGTAGAACCGGGTACTGAAGCTTTCTTT
>.|.|TRBJ2-1|TRBV3-1/TRBV3-2
CASRYRGSTWDEQFF
TGTGCCAGCAGGTATCGGGGCTCTACCTGGGATGAGCAGTTCTTC
>.|.|TRBJ1-4|TRBV7-2
CASSFGATNEKLFF
TGTGCCAGCAGCTTCGGTGCAACTAATGAAAAACTGTTTTTT